This T cell receptor beta chain stems from a study of T-cell memory formation after mild COVID-19 (dated by TCRdb to the early 2020s). About the study as a whole: TCR sequence clusters from the two donors were largely donor specific. T-cell clones expanding and contracting after mild COVID-19 in two donors were tracked by longitudinal TCRalpha and TCRbeta repertoire sequencing. Two young, previously healthy adult volunteers, one female and one male, were included in the cohort.

Ficoll-Paque density gradient centrifugation was used to isolate PBMCs. The sequencer listed for this sample is Illumina NovaSeq 6000. TCRalpha and TCRbeta cDNA libraries were constructed by 5'RACE with constant-segment primers, with sample barcodes and unique molecular identifiers being introduced. Trizol reagent was used to extract RNA from every sample. Library amplification was performed in two PCR steps, and a second sample barcode and Illumina TruSeq adapters were introduced in the second step. The libraries were sequenced on an Illumina NovaSeq using 2 x 150 bp paired-end reads. The authors' analysis ran thus. The reads were demultiplexed and collapsed into UMI-guided consensus sequences using migec v1.2.7. Using mixcr v2.1.11, UMI consensuses were aligned to TRA and TRB V and J templates and then assembled into clonotypes. Expanded or contracted clonotypes were those called significant by both edgeR and NoisET, with noise models trained on biological replicates. For edgeR calls, a false discovery rate-adjusted p below 0.01 and a log2 fold-change threshold of 1 were applied. As an exploratory analysis of dynamics, max-normalized trajectories of the 1000 most abundant clonotypes were examined by PCA with hierarchical clustering. Each responding clone was given a CD4 or CD8 phenotype based on the CD4+ and CD8+ repertoires, which had been sequenced separately. TCRdb handled the public reads itself, with Q25 trimming in fastp and clone calling in MiXCR, and kept productive beta chains. Each CDR3 protein gets just one entry, which takes the most common genes and DNA from the rows behind it. V and J calls and clone size were set by TCRdb, not the authors. The table for this sample lists fewer than 400,000 distinct CDR3 sequences; over 10% of them were counted only once. 20% to 25% of the sample rests with the top ten.

V is trimmed back by 4 bases and J by 7 bases, and the junction contains 1 base that no gene match accounts for. The CDR3 goes from the cysteine to the phenylalanine over 14 residues. Only the CDR3 DNA is retained, 42 bases long and in frame from the first base. Based on the germline V gene, the CDR1 and CDR2 sequences are ENHRY and SYGVKD. Study-wide findings and limitations: Contracting CD4+ clones appeared mostly in the CM and EM memory subsets, whereas CD8+ clones were enriched in EMRA. The study covered only two mild cases, and larger cohorts including severe cases with pre-infection samples were considered necessary. Some responding clones were found in pre-infection memory, which suggests that pre-existing cross-reactive memory T cells took part in the SARS-CoV-2 response. The second-wave clones that peaked on day 37 were not confirmed to be SARS-CoV-2 specific. From day 15 to 85, contracting clones showed balanced CD4/CD8 phenotypes, whereas a second wave of clones that expanded from day 15 to 37 leaned towards CD4+.

This clonotype came up a few times. The clone's antigen remains unknown. No much larger clonotype is one base removed from it; base qualities were not supplied. The origin of this receptor is a man aged 18-30 years who had mild COVID-19 (a few samples of this study predate the infection). The sample titles of this study are shuffled in the database, so cell type and time point are left out; the donor was told from shared clones. Here the chain combines TRBV10-3 and TRBJ2-5; 15 bases in between match TRBD2. Sequenced input: PBMCs or a T cell subset sorted from them (not recorded which). The CDR3: CAISAGLAGGTQYF. The bases are TGTGCCATCAGTGCGGGACTAGCGGGGGGGACCCAGTACTTC.